This T cell receptor (beta chain) was sequenced in a study of blood T cell repertoires in COVID-19. Deletions cut 0 bases from V and 0 bases from J, with 11 bases between. CDR1 is SGHDT, CDR2 YYEEEE, per germline. The CDR3 has 16 amino acids. TCRdb keeps only in-frame clones here, not all; method: immunoSEQ multiplex PCR. The sample has some 270,000 clones, around 93% seen once. This rearrangement joins TRBV5-6 to TRBJ2-3; no clear D gene. Input material: PBMCs or T cells enriched from blood (not recorded which). The TCR originated in a man between 40 and 49 years old who had been exposed to COVID-19. The CDR3 spells CASSLGRLVSTDTQYF. The CDR3 region has the DNA TGTGCCAGCAGCTTGGGCAGATTGGTGAGCACAGATACGCAGTATTTT.